This T cell receptor (beta chain) was profiled in a study of T cells in Graves' hyperthyroidism and ophthalmopathy. Study-wide context: Peripheral blood samples were taken at initial diagnosis, prior to any treatment.

Template material for amplifying TCR beta CDR3 regions consisted of RNA transcripts. A set of HTBI primers served as the primers for a first-round RT-PCR of the TCR CDR3. Each CDR3 protein gets one entry after TCRdb re-called the multiplex PCR reads with MiXCR. This table has 350,000 or so distinct CDR3 sequences, 17% appearing once. Uncontrolled infection, other autoimmune disease, pregnancy or lactation excluded patients. Trimming cost V 0 bases and J 3 bases, with 17 bases left between them. CDR1 SQVTM and CDR2 ANQGSEA come from the germline V gene. CDR3 length: 16 residues. This clonotype was seen many times.

The clonotype was recovered from a woman younger than 45 with Graves' hyperthyroidism that later progressed to Graves' ophthalmopathy. The chain has TRBV29-1 and TRBJ1-1; D uncertain. Sequenced input: blood. Here the CDR3 reads CSVEDPEEDWYTEAFF. The CDR3 coding sequence is TGCAGCGTTGAAGATCCTGAGGAGGATTGGTACACTGAAGCTTTCTTT.